This TCR beta chain originates from a study of cytomegalovirus exposure and HLA in healthy donors. Germline CDR1 is ENHRY and CDR2 is SYGVKD. The CDR3 is 15 residues long. The V gene end was trimmed by 2 bases and the J gene end by 4 bases; junction bases not matched to a gene: 4. The PCR ran on 60 Vbeta and 13 Jbeta primers. TCRdb keeps only in-frame clones here, not all; method: immunoSEQ multiplex PCR. The table has under 70,000 clones, 70% to 80% seen once. Study-wide results and caveats: Previous analysis showed most TCR beta V segments were productive about 87% or about 30% of the time.

A note on this clone: Its target is not known.

This sequence was found in a woman aged 60-70 years in good health and CMV-seropositive. Sequenced: PBMCs. This chain joins TRBV10-3 and TRBJ2-1, with 8 bases lining up with TRBD2. CDR3 residues: CAISEGSGGYNEQFF. CDR3 coding DNA: TGTGCCATCAGTGAGGGGAGCGGGGGTTACAATGAGCAGTTCTTC.